This passage covers 26 T cell receptor beta chains from one sample sequenced in a study of T cells in narcolepsy. Clones were sequenced by immunoSEQ multiplex PCR, and TCRdb holds only the in-frame ones, with some missing. This table holds roughly 20,000 clones, under 85% found once. The sample taken for sequencing was memory (CD45RA-) CD4+ T cells from blood. The receptor set was obtained from a human donor in good health.

The chain is built from TRBV7-2 and TRBJ2-3; D is undetermined. The CDR3 contains 13 residues. The V end lost 1 base, the J end lost 4 bases, and 6 bases lay between the germline ends. Germline-derived CDR1 and CDR2 are SGHTA and FQGNSA. This chain's CDR3 is CASSLEGSDTQYF. CDR3 in DNA: TGTGCCAGCAGCTTAGAAGGCTCAGATACGCAGTATTTT.

The J gene is TRBJ2-2, the V gene TRBV5-1; 10 bases agree with TRBD1. Germline CDR1 and CDR2: SGHRS and YFSETQ. The CDR3 runs to 17 residues. Trimming at V came to 4 bases and at J to 5 bases, leaving 11 bases not matched to a gene. CDR3 amino acids: CASSPRTGGFLTGELFF. The CDR3 coding sequence is TGCGCCAGCAGCCCAAGGACAGGGGGTTTTCTGACCGGGGAGCTGTTTTTT.

The V and J genes are TRBV5-1 and TRBJ1-1; D perhaps matches TRBD1 (5 bases). The V end lost 1 base, the J end lost 3 bases, and 7 bases lay between the germline ends. Germline lookup yields CDR1 SGHRS and CDR2 YFSETQ. This CDR3 contains 13 residues. The CDR3 loop reads CASSLRGDTEAFF. The CDR3 nucleotides read TGCGCCAGCAGCTTGAGGGGCGACACTGAAGCTTTCTTT. Together with reference TRBV5-1 and TRBJ1-1, the CDR3 gives the full variable domain: KAGVTQTPRYLIKTRGQQVTLSCSPISGHRSVSWYQQTPGQGLQFLFEYFSETQRNKGNFPGRFSGRQFSNSRSEMNVSTLELGDSALYLCASSLRGDTEAFFGQGTRLTVV.

The V and J genes are TRBV30 and TRBJ2-7; TRBD2 aligns across 15 bases. The ends lost 1 base at V and 0 bases at J; junction bases unmatched: 10. The CDR3 is made up of 19 amino acids. Germline CDR1 reads GTSNPN; CDR2 reads SVGIG (reference sequence). CDR3 in amino acids: CAWSARGLAGGFPSYEQYF. In DNA form, the CDR3 reads TGTGCCTGGAGTGCCCGGGGACTAGCGGGGGGTTTCCCCTCCTACGAGCAGTACTTC.

This chain uses TRBV5-1 with TRBJ2-7; D possibly matches TRBD1 or TRBD2 (5 bases each). V gave up 5 bases and J gave up 2 bases, with 14 bases separating them. There are 14 residues in the CDR3. In germline, CDR1 is SGHRS, CDR2 YFSETQ. The CDR3 bases are TGCGCCAGCAGTTCCCGGGACGGAGCCTACGAGCAGTACTTC. Encoded protein: CASSSRDGAYEQYF.

The V gene is TRBV10-3, the J gene TRBJ1-6; D possibly corresponds to TRBD1 (5 bases). The V end was cut by 9 bases, the J end by 0 bases, with 9 bases between. The germline CDR1 and CDR2 sequences are ENHRY and SYGVKD. CDR3 length equals 14 residues. The chain's CDR3 is CAIRGDSYNSPLHF. As DNA, the CDR3 is TGTGCCATTAGGGGAGACTCCTATAATTCACCCCTCCACTTT.

This rearrangement joins TRBV11-2 to TRBJ2-7, with unresolved D. The CDR3 length is 11 residues. The germline V gene has CDR1 SGHAT and CDR2 FQNNGV. Trimming stripped 1 base from V and 5 bases from J, with 3 bases between. The CDR3 DNA follows: TGTGCCAGCAGCTTAGCTAACGAGCAGTACTTC. It is translated as CASSLANEQYF.

The chain has TRBV6-5 and TRBJ1-1; no reliable D call. Per germline, CDR1 MNHEY and CDR2 SVGAGI. Trimming stripped 6 bases from V and 3 bases from J, with 14 bases between. This CDR3 has 14 amino acids. The CDR3 sequence: CASRMDRTDTEAFF. For the CDR3, the DNA is TGTGCCAGCAGGATGGACCGCACGGACACTGAAGCTTTCTTT.

This chain joins TRBV11-2 and TRBJ2-7; perhaps TRBD2 as D (6 bases). Looked up from germline, CDR1 is SGHAT and CDR2 is FQNNGV. This CDR3 is 15 amino acids long. V shed 1 base and J shed 2 bases, with 12 bases lying between them. The CDR3 coding sequence is TGTGCCAGCAGCTTAGTTGTGCGGGGTCCCTACGAGCAGTACTTC. It encodes CASSLVVRGPYEQYF.

This clone has a single count. V usage is TRBV27 and J usage is TRBJ2-3; D is uncertain. Trimming stripped 8 bases from V and 0 bases from J, with 9 bases between. The V gene's germline CDR1 is MNHEY and CDR2 SMNVEV (reference sequence). CDR3 length equals 13 residues. This CDR3 is CASGPDSTDTQYF. CDR3 DNA sequence: TGTGCCAGCGGACCTGACAGCACAGATACGCAGTATTTT.

The sample holds one count of this clone. The rearrangement uses TRBV19 and TRBJ2-3, with D unresolved. V lost 3 bases and J lost 4, with 2 bases in between. CDR1 and CDR2 from the germline V gene are LNHDA and SQIVND (reference sequence). The CDR3 runs 11 residues. In nucleotides, the CDR3 is TGTGCCAGTAGTATGGCAGATACGCAGTATTTT. Amino acid sequence: CASSMADTQYF.

This clone was recorded a few times. Its ends do not fully match the called genes, so a read error is possible. The CDR3 loop is CASSLLETGELFF. CDR3 DNA: TGTGCTAGCAGCTTGCTAGAAACCGGGGAGCTGTTTTTT. This chain uses TRBV7-7 with TRBJ2-2; no firm D call. The CDR3 is made up of 13 amino acids. Germline V lookup: CDR1 SSHAT, CDR2 FNYEAQ (reference sequence).

V is TRBV18 and J is TRBJ2-2; D not certain. With 6 bases removed from V and 1 base from J, the gap between germline ends came to 9 bases. This CDR3 spans 14 amino acids. Germline CDR1 and CDR2: KGHSH and LQKENI. The CDR3 protein is CASSAELNTGELFF. The CDR3 region has the DNA TGTGCCAGCTCCGCCGAGCTGAACACCGGGGAGCTGTTTTTT. Supplemented by reference TRBV18 and TRBJ2-2, the full variable domain reads NAGVMQNPRHLVRRRGQEARLRCSPMKGHSHVYWYRQLPEEGLKFMVYLQKENIIDESGMPKERFSAEFPKEGPSILRIQQVVRGDSAAYFCASSAELNTGELFFGEGSRLTVL.

The J gene is TRBJ2-3, the V gene TRBV27, with D hard to call. The CDR3 length is 16 residues. V gave up 3 bases and J gave up 2 bases, with 15 bases separating them. Looked up from germline, CDR1 is MNHEY and CDR2 is SMNVEV (reference sequence). Written as DNA, the CDR3 is TGTGCCAGCAGTTTCTTTGTGGGTCGTGACACAGATACGCAGTATTTT. Its protein is CASSFFVGRDTDTQYF.

This clone was seen only once. The V gene is TRBV6-1, the J gene TRBJ2-7; D is unclear. Germline loops: CDR1 MNHNS, CDR2 SASEGT. Trimming left V 5 bases short and J 3 bases short, with 5 bases between. CDR3 length: 11 residues. CDR3 in DNA: TGTGCCAGCAGTTTAGTCTACGAGCAGTACTTC. This sequence encodes CASSLVYEQYF.

The CDR3 loop is CASSLGQGGNNLNQPQHF. The CDR3 DNA reads TGTGCCAGCAGCTTAGGTCAGGGAGGGAACAACCTCAATCAGCCCCAGCATTTT. V and J are TRBV7-9 and TRBJ1-5, with a weak D call TRBD1 (5 bases). V was trimmed by 1 base and J by 3 bases, leaving 19 bases between them. From germline, CDR1 is SEHNR and CDR2 FQNEAQ (reference sequence). The CDR3 spans 18 residues.

The chain couples TRBV14 to TRBJ2-7, with D unresolved. Germline V lookup: CDR1 SGHDN, CDR2 FVKESK. CDR3 size: 11 residues. V was clipped by 1 base and J by 5 bases, with 3 bases between them. The chain's CDR3 is CASSQGHEQYF. CDR3 nucleotides: TGTGCCAGCAGCCAAGGTCACGAGCAGTACTTC.

This clone showed up just a few times. V is TRBV19 and J is TRBJ1-2; D is possibly TRBD1 (5 bases). The CDR3 runs 13 residues. Trimming left V 7 bases short and J 3 bases short, with 12 bases between. Germline CDR1 LNHDA, CDR2 SQIVND (reference sequence). This chain's CDR3 is CASTRAQDYGYTF. CDR3 nucleotides: TGTGCCAGTACCAGGGCGCAGGACTATGGCTACACCTTC.

This clone appeared a single time. The chain employs TRBV7-9 and TRBJ2-2, with 9 nucleotides matching TRBD1. Trimming cost V 2 bases and J 2 bases; bases outside gene matches: 6. The CDR3 sequence is 17 residues long. Per germline, CDR1 SEHNR and CDR2 FQNEAQ (reference sequence). This CDR3 is CASSLTTGGPNTGELFF. The CDR3 DNA sequence: TGTGCCAGCAGCTTAACGACAGGGGGACCTAACACCGGGGAGCTGTTTTTT.

The chain couples TRBV5-4 to TRBJ2-2; tentatively, D is TRBD2 (6 bases). V lost 0 bases to trimming and J lost 2 bases, with 8 bases between them. The CDR3 contains 15 residues. Germline CDR1 is SGHNT and CDR2 is YYREEE (reference sequence). This CDR3 is CASSLGSGNTGELFF. The CDR3 DNA sequence: TGTGCCAGCAGCTTGGGTAGCGGAAACACCGGGGAGCTGTTTTTT.

The rearrangement joins TRBV28 to TRBJ2-6; D tentatively reads TRBD1 or TRBD2 (5 bases each). The V and J ends lost 4 bases and 0 bases respectively, with 16 bases between them. Germline values: CDR1 MDHEN, CDR2 SYDVKM. This CDR3 region has 18 residues. In DNA, the CDR3 is TGTGCCAGCAGTTCCCCCGGGGCGATTAGCTCTGGGGCCAACGTCCTGACTTTC. The encoded protein is CASSSPGAISSGANVLTF.

The chain employs TRBV19 and TRBJ1-5; perhaps TRBD1 as D (5 bases). CDR1 LNHDA and CDR2 SQIVND come from the germline V gene (reference sequence). V lost 5 bases and J lost 4, with 12 bases in between. The CDR3 has 14 amino acids. CDR3 sequence: CASSSSGANQPQHF. In nucleotides, the CDR3 is TGTGCCAGTAGTTCCTCCGGGGCGAATCAGCCCCAGCATTTT.

Here the CDR3 reads CATRKNQPQHF. The CDR3 DNA follows: TGTGCTACCCGGAAGAATCAGCCCCAGCATTTT. This sequence joins TRBV2 and TRBJ1-5, with D hard to call. The CDR3 spans 11 residues. CDR1 and CDR2 from the germline V gene are SNHLY and FYNNEI. The full variable domain, with the rest looked up from reference TRBV2 and TRBJ1-5, is EPEVTQTPSHQVTQMGQEVILRCVPISNHLYFYWYRQILGQKVEFLVSFYNNEISEKSEIFDDQFSVERPDGSNFTLKIRSTKLEDSAMYFCATRKNQPQHFGDGTRLSIL.

This rearrangement joins TRBV5-6 to TRBJ2-7; tentative D call: TRBD1 (5 bases). Germline V lookup: CDR1 SGHDT, CDR2 YYEEEE. Trimming took off 2 bases at V and 5 bases at J, with 8 bases between the two ends. This CDR3 contains 12 residues. CDR3 residues: CASSFPGNEQYV. The DNA for the CDR3 is TGTGCCAGCAGCTTCCCAGGGAACGAGCAGTACGTC.

In its sample, this clone was seen a few times. This chain uses TRBV5-1 with TRBJ1-6; D possibly corresponds to TRBD1 (5 bases). Looked up from germline, CDR1 is SGHRS and CDR2 is YFSETQ. The CDR3 has 15 residues. Trimming took 0 bases from V and 9 from J, leaving 13 bases between them. The CDR3 spells CASSLDRPLGSPLHF. CDR3 nucleotide sequence: TGCGCCAGCAGCTTGGACAGGCCCTTGGGTTCACCCCTCCACTTT.

The rearrangement uses TRBV5-4 and TRBJ2-7, with TRBD1 matching over 10 bases. Germline CDR1 SGHNT, CDR2 YYREEE (reference sequence). The CDR3 length is 14 residues. The V gene end was trimmed by 4 bases and the J gene end by 3 bases; junction bases not matched to a gene: 4. CDR3 nucleotide sequence: TGTGCCAGCAGCAGGGGACAGGGGAGCTACGAGCAGTACTTC. Protein: CASSRGQGSYEQYF.